Listed here are 26 T cell receptor beta chains from one sample, sequenced in a study of cytomegalovirus exposure and HLA in healthy donors. PCR was performed using 60 Vbeta and 13 Jbeta primers. TCRdb keeps only in-frame clones here, not all; method: immunoSEQ multiplex PCR. The data hold 150,000 to 200,000 clones, with 80% observed a single time. Sequencing used PBMCs. The source is a man aged 18 to 30 in good health and CMV-seropositive.

The genes are TRBV7-3 and TRBJ1-1; D may be TRBD1 (6 bases). Trimming removed 1 base at V and 1 base at J, with 10 bases between. Germline lookup yields CDR1 SGHTA and CDR2 FQGTGA. This CDR3 is built from 15 residues. The CDR3 nucleotides read TGTGCCAGCAGCTTAATGGGCAGGGGGAACACTGAAGCTTTCTTT. Its protein is CASSLMGRGNTEAFF.

The chain combines TRBV6-5 with TRBJ1-2, with D perhaps TRBD1 (5 bases). Germline V gives CDR1 MNHEY, CDR2 SVGAGI. The V end was cut by 6 bases, the J end by 3 bases, with 17 bases between. The CDR3 covers 15 residues. In nucleotides, the CDR3 is TGTGCCAGCAGCACCAGCAGGGCGTCAGACTATGGCTACACCTTC. Residues: CASSTSRASDYGYTF.

The gene calls are TRBV5-1 and TRBJ2-3; no reliable D call. The length of the CDR3 is 15 residues. The ends were cut back, 4 bases at V and 1 base at J, with 13 bases in the middle. Germline lookup yields CDR1 SGHRS and CDR2 YFSETQ. CDR3 region: CASSQQPVGTDTQYF. CDR3 bases: TGCGCCAGCAGCCAACAACCCGTTGGCACAGATACGCAGTATTTT.

To note about this clone: This same CDR3 is encoded by further DNA sequences in the sample. The chain carries TRBV19 and TRBJ2-7, with TRBD1 matching 10 bases. The trim removed 6 bases at V and 7 bases at J, leaving 9 bases unmatched. This CDR3 comprises 14 residues. The germline CDR1 and CDR2 sequences are LNHDA and SQIVND (reference sequence). The CDR3 DNA reads TGTGCCAGTAGCGTGGACAGGGGGGGAAGAGAGCAGTACTTC. Its translation is CASSVDRGGREQYF.

The rearrangement joins TRBV7-9 to TRBJ2-7, with 10 nucleotides matching TRBD1. Looked up from germline, CDR1 is SEHNR and CDR2 is FQNEAQ (reference sequence). The CDR3 sequence is 17 residues long. Trimming cost V 7 bases and J 2 bases; bases outside gene matches: 14. CDR3 residues: CASTELFTGTGAYEQYF. CDR3 in DNA: TGTGCCAGCACCGAGCTTTTCACCGGGACAGGGGCCTACGAGCAGTACTTC.

The CDR3 sequence: CAISEWDRDRGTYEQYF. The CDR3 DNA sequence: TGTGCCATCAGTGAGTGGGACCGGGACAGGGGAACCTACGAGCAGTACTTC. The chain carries TRBV10-3 and TRBJ2-7; 10 nucleotides agree with TRBD1. The V and J ends lost 1 base and 2 bases, in that order; junction bases with no gene match: 8. The CDR3 is 17 residues long. The V gene's germline CDR1 is ENHRY and CDR2 SYGVKD.

The V call is TRBV13, the J call TRBJ2-5; 8 bases line up with TRBD1. The germline CDR1 and CDR2 sequences are PRHDT and FYEKMQ (reference sequence). The V segment lost 5 bases and the J segment 5 bases; nucleotides outside the gene matches: 4. The CDR3 length is 13 residues. In nucleotides, the CDR3 is TGTGCCAGCAGCGTGGACAGGGAGGAGACCCAGTACTTC. This gives the protein CASSVDREETQYF.

The chain carries TRBV11-3 and TRBJ2-3; no reliable D call. CDR1 and CDR2 from the germline V gene are SGHNT and YENEEA. V gave up 2 bases and J gave up 1 base, with 16 bases separating them. The CDR3 sequence is 17 residues long. The CDR3 protein is CASSLPRVAAGTDTQYF. The CDR3 DNA reads TGTGCCAGCAGCTTACCCCGGGTAGCTGCCGGCACAGATACGCAGTATTTT.

The gene calls are TRBV4-3 and TRBJ1-3; D might be TRBD1 (6 bases). This CDR3 region has 15 residues. The germline CDR1 and CDR2 sequences are LGHNA and YSLEER. Trimming took 1 base from V and 2 from J, leaving 9 bases between them. CDR3 protein: CASSQAQGPGNTIYF. The CDR3 bases are TGCGCCAGCAGCCAAGCCCAGGGGCCTGGAAACACCATATATTTT.

CDR3 DNA sequence: TGTGCCTGGAGTGTTGGCGTACAGATACTCTACGAGCAGTACTTC. Protein sequence: CAWSVGVQILYEQYF. The chain employs TRBV30 and TRBJ2-7, with D uncertain. Germline values: CDR1 GTSNPN, CDR2 SVGIG (reference sequence). Trimming took 0 bases from V and 3 from J, leaving 15 bases between them. This CDR3 is built from 15 residues.

There are a few counts of this clone. The same CDR3 can be traced to other DNA sequences in this sample. The chain carries TRBV18 and TRBJ2-1; TRBD2 might be the D (6 bases). Germline CDR1 and CDR2: KGHSH and LQKENI. There are 12 residues in the CDR3. Trimming pared 3 bases from V and 6 bases from J, leaving 6 bases between. The CDR3 coding sequence is TGTGCCAGCTCACCCGGGGGCAATGAGCAGTTCTTC. This codes for CASSPGGNEQFF.

The rearrangement links TRBV19 to TRBJ1-2; 7 bases map to TRBD1. This CDR3 contains 15 residues. The germline CDR1 and CDR2 sequences are LNHDA and SQIVND (reference sequence). With V trimmed by 3 bases and J by 3 bases, 7 bases remained unmatched. Here the CDR3 reads CASSMDGTAHYGYTF. CDR3 coding DNA: TGTGCCAGTAGTATGGACGGGACAGCCCACTATGGCTACACCTTC.

The chain uses TRBV30 and TRBJ1-1; 8 bases map to TRBD1. Germline lookup yields CDR1 GTSNPN and CDR2 SVGIG (reference sequence). The CDR3 extends over 14 amino acids. V gave up 4 bases and J gave up 4 bases; unmatched junction bases: 8. CDR3 nucleotides: TGTGCCTGGAACCCAGGACAGGGCGGCACTGAAGCTTTCTTT. Its translation: CAWNPGQGGTEAFF.

The chain employs TRBV15 and TRBJ2-7; perhaps TRBD1 as D (5 bases). Trimming took off 3 bases at V and 0 bases at J, with 15 bases between the two ends. Germline V gene lookup returns CDR1 LNHNV and CDR2 YYDKDF (reference sequence). This CDR3 is built from 16 residues. The CDR3 DNA reads TGTGCCACCAGCAGTTATGGCAGGGATACCTCCTACGAGCAGTACTTC. Amino acid sequence: CATSSYGRDTSYEQYF.

This clone was detected a few times. This chain joins TRBV12-1 and TRBJ1-5; TRBD1, as called in the table, went unchecked against the DNA. TRBV12-1 is noted as a pseudogene. This CDR3 contains 14 residues. CDR3 amino acids: CASSYDRGNQPQHF. For the CDR3, the DNA is TGTGCCAGCAGCTACGACAGGGGCAATCAGCCCCAGCATTTT.

Only a few counts were recorded for this clone. The chain has TRBV5-1 and TRBJ2-7; TRBD1 aligns across 8 bases. The CDR3 loop spans 15 amino acids. V trimming: 3 bases; J trimming: 3 bases; junction bases outside the gene matches: 8. The germline V gene encodes CDR1 SGHRS and CDR2 YFSETQ. The CDR3 bases are TGCGCCAGCAGCTCATCAGGGGGCCCTGTCTACGAGCAGTACTTC. Translation gives CASSSSGGPVYEQYF.

The chain has TRBV19 and TRBJ2-2; D remains ambiguous. The germline V and J ends were trimmed by 6 bases and 5 bases, with 10 bases remaining between them. CDR1 and CDR2 (germline): LNHDA, SQIVND (reference sequence). This CDR3 has 13 amino acids. For the CDR3, the DNA is TGTGCCAGTAGGAGAAGTCGTACCGGGGAGCTGTTTTTT. The encoded protein is CASRRSRTGELFF.

The chain employs TRBV6-5 and TRBJ1-1; 8 positions agree with TRBD1. Germline loops: CDR1 MNHEY, CDR2 SVGAGI. The CDR3 length is 13 residues. With 4 bases clipped from V and 8 bases from J, the junction kept 6 bases outside the gene matches. The CDR3 bases are TGTGCCAGCAGTTTCGGACAGGGCAGGGAAGCTTTCTTT. Translation: CASSFGQGREAFF.

This sequence joins TRBV11-3 and TRBJ2-3; possible D gene TRBD2, 6 bases. V lost 5 bases and J 6 bases, leaving 12 bases between the germline ends. CDR3 length equals 13 residues. Per germline, CDR1 SGHNT and CDR2 YENEEA. The CDR3 spells CASSGTGGDTQYF. For the CDR3, the DNA is TGTGCCAGCAGCGGGACTGGGGGGGATACGCAGTATTTT.

The V and J genes are TRBV9 and TRBJ2-7; D ambiguous. Trimming pared 0 bases from V and 6 bases from J, leaving 13 bases between. Per germline, CDR1 SGDLS and CDR2 YYNGEE. The CDR3 loop spans 14 amino acids. The CDR3 region is CASSVGAGIGEQYF. The CDR3 nucleotides read TGTGCCAGCAGCGTAGGGGCAGGTATAGGCGAGCAGTACTTC.

This rearrangement joins TRBV5-4 to TRBJ2-1; 8 nucleotides match TRBD1. The CDR3 runs to 16 residues. With V trimmed by 3 bases and J by 1 base, 6 bases remained unmatched. From germline, CDR1 is SGHNT and CDR2 YYREEE (reference sequence). The chain's CDR3 is CASSSETGASYNEQFF. CDR3 bases: TGTGCCAGCAGCTCGGAGACAGGGGCTTCCTACAATGAGCAGTTCTTC.

V usage is TRBV6-5 and J usage is TRBJ2-2; 9 bases agree with TRBD2. V trimming: 7 bases; J trimming: 7 bases; junction bases outside the gene matches: 4. The CDR3 loop spans 13 amino acids. Germline lookup yields CDR1 MNHEY and CDR2 SVGAGI. The DNA for the CDR3 is TGTGCCAGCATAGATAGCGGGAGCGGGGAGCTGTTTTTT. Translating gives CASIDSGSGELFF.

This chain links TRBV10-3 with TRBJ2-5; 9 positions agree with TRBD1. J was trimmed by 2 bases and V by 6 bases; bases with no gene match: 7. Germline assignment: CDR1 ENHRY and CDR2 SYGVKD. The CDR3 consists of 15 residues. CDR3 sequence reads: CAIRADRGRQETQYF. The CDR3 DNA reads as TGTGCCATCAGGGCGGACAGGGGTAGGCAAGAGACCCAGTACTTC.

The chain combines TRBV6-1 with TRBJ1-2, with 11 bases lining up with TRBD1. J was trimmed by 8 bases and V by 2 bases; bases with no gene match: 7. This CDR3 has 15 residues. Germline-derived CDR1 and CDR2 are MNHNS and SASEGT. For the CDR3, the DNA is TGTGCCAGCAGTGAAATTGGGACAGGGGGAGGAGGCTACACCTTC. This codes for CASSEIGTGGGGYTF.

V is TRBV6-1 and J is TRBJ2-5, with 7 positions matching TRBD1. The CDR3 consists of 12 residues. J gave up 12 bases and V 2 bases, and 6 bases lay outside the gene matches. Germline CDR1 reads MNHNS; CDR2 reads SASEGT. The CDR3 spells CASSERVGTEYF. DNA for the CDR3: TGTGCCAGCAGTGAACGAGTCGGGACAGAGTACTTC.

This chain joins TRBV6-5 and TRBJ1-1, with 10 bases lining up with TRBD1. From germline, CDR1 is MNHEY and CDR2 SVGAGI. The CDR3 has 15 residues. V shed 4 bases and J 3 bases; nucleotides not matched to a gene: 5. The CDR3 loop is CASSSAGTGDTEAFF. CDR3 bases: TGTGCCAGCAGTTCGGCCGGGACAGGGGACACTGAAGCTTTCTTT.